The 26 T cell receptor beta chains listed next were all sequenced from one sample in a study of PD-L1 blockade in urothelial cancer. Time point given: pretreatment peripheral blood. Repertoires were generated with immunoSEQ multiplex PCR, while TCRdb's copy carries only in-frame clones and drops some. Of approximately 90,000 clones in the sample, about 90% are singletons; the top ten hold about 1.6%. Material: PBMCs, obtained around atezolizumab (anti-PD-L1) treatment. These receptors were obtained from a man aged 60 to 75 with urothelial cancer.

This clone was counted only a few times. The chain recombines TRBV4-1 with TRBJ2-2; TRBD2 might be the D (5 bases). V was shortened by 2 bases and J by 5 bases, with 9 bases between the two germline ends. The CDR3 sequence is 14 residues long. Per the germline V gene, CDR1 is MGHRA and CDR2 is YSYEKL. The CDR3 spells CASSQLPGTGELFF. The CDR3 DNA reads as TGCGCCAGCAGCCAACTTCCGGGGACCGGGGAGCTGTTTTTT.

This clone appeared a few times. The chain carries TRBV19 and TRBJ1-5, with 10 nucleotides matching TRBD1. From germline, CDR1 is LNHDA and CDR2 SQIVND (reference sequence). Germline trimming cut 7 bases from V and 6 bases from J; bases unmatched to any gene: 3. The CDR3 runs 13 residues. The CDR3 DNA reads TGTGCCAGTACCGACAGGGGGCTTCAGCCCCAGCATTTT. Protein product: CASTDRGLQPQHF.

The CDR3 region is CATSRPTGSYEQYF. The CDR3 nucleotides read TGTGCCACCAGCAGACCTACAGGTTCCTACGAGCAGTACTTC. V gene TRBV15 combines with J gene TRBJ2-7, with D tentatively TRBD1 (5 bases). Germline assignment: CDR1 LNHNV and CDR2 YYDKDF (reference sequence). CDR3 length equals 14 residues. Trimming cost V 2 bases and J 1 base, with 9 bases left between them.

The chain is built from TRBV7-2 and TRBJ2-7; 7 bases align to TRBD1. Trimming removed 2 bases from V and 3 bases from J; junction bases left unmatched: 10. The length of the CDR3 is 16 residues. The germline gives CDR1 SGHTA, CDR2 FQGNSA. This CDR3 is CASSLFGTASDYEQYF. The CDR3 DNA reads as TGTGCCAGCAGCTTATTCGGGACAGCCTCAGACTACGAGCAGTACTTC.

The chain employs TRBV4-2 and TRBJ2-5, with a possible D match to TRBD1 (5 bases). Trimming pared 0 bases from V and 1 base from J, leaving 9 bases between. Germline V gene sequence: CDR1 LGHNA, CDR2 YNFKEQ. This CDR3 is 15 amino acids long. The DNA of the CDR3 is TGTGCCAGCAGCCAAGAAATGGGGCCCCAAGAGACCCAGTACTTC. Its translation: CASSQEMGPQETQYF.

The DNA of the CDR3 is TGTGCCAGCAGCGGCCGGGACAGGGTATACAATGAGCAGTTCTTC. Translated, it gives CASSGRDRVYNEQFF. The chain is built from TRBV4-2 and TRBJ2-1; 9 nucleotides line up with TRBD1. The CDR3 is 15 residues long. Germline-derived CDR1 and CDR2 are LGHNA and YNFKEQ. Germline trimming cut 5 bases from V and 4 bases from J; bases unmatched to any gene: 6.

CDR3: CASSPRGNTEAFF. The DNA for the CDR3 is TGTGCCAGTAGTCCCAGGGGGAACACTGAAGCTTTCTTT. The genes are TRBV19 and TRBJ1-1, with D maybe TRBD1 (6 bases). Germline loops: CDR1 LNHDA, CDR2 SQIVND (reference sequence). The CDR3 contains 13 residues. V was cut by 5 bases and J by 1 base, with 8 bases left in between. Full variable domain (remainder filled in from reference TRBV19 and TRBJ1-1): DGGITQSPKYLFRKEGQNVTLSCEQNLNHDAMYWYRQDPGQGLRLIYYSQIVNDFQKGDIAEGYSVSREKKESFPLTVTSAQKNPTAFYLCASSPRGNTEAFFGQGTRLTVV.

The chain carries TRBV5-1 and TRBJ1-4; the match to TRBD1 covers 11 bases. CDR1 is SGHRS, CDR2 YFSETQ, per germline. The CDR3 covers 17 residues. Trimming removed 3 bases from V and 0 bases from J; junction bases left unmatched: 4. CDR3 protein: CASSSGQGEATNEKLFF. CDR3 sequence (DNA): TGCGCCAGCAGCTCGGGACAGGGGGAGGCAACTAATGAAAAACTGTTTTTT. The entire variable domain, with the rest obtained from reference TRBV5-1 and TRBJ1-4, is as follows: KAGVTQTPRYLIKTRGQQVTLSCSPISGHRSVSWYQQTPGQGLQFLFEYFSETQRNKGNFPGRFSGRQFSNSRSEMNVSTLELGDSALYLCASSSGQGEATNEKLFFGSGTQLSVL.

The V and J genes are TRBV27 and TRBJ1-1; a possible D gene is TRBD1 (5 bases). The V end was cut by 3 bases, the J end by 4 bases, with 9 bases between. CDR1 is MNHEY and CDR2 is SMNVEV in the germline V gene (reference sequence). This CDR3 has 13 amino acids. The CDR3 sequence: CASSLQGFTEAFF. CDR3 nucleotides: TGTGCCAGCAGTTTGCAGGGTTTCACTGAAGCTTTCTTT.

This sequence joins TRBV15 and TRBJ1-4, with D possibly TRBD1 on 5 matching bases. The CDR3 has 14 residues. Trimming stripped 0 bases from V and 5 bases from J, with 7 bases between. Germline V gives CDR1 LNHNV, CDR2 YYDKDF (reference sequence). The chain's CDR3 is CATSRERTNEKLFF. The CDR3 DNA follows: TGTGCCACCAGCAGAGAACGGACAAATGAAAAACTGTTTTTT.

The rearrangement links TRBV29-1 to TRBJ2-1; D call uncertain. CDR1 and CDR2 (germline): SQVTM, ANQGSEA. This CDR3 has 14 residues. The V end lost 0 bases, the J end lost 7 bases, and 13 bases lay between the germline ends. The CDR3 sequence: CSVEEGWAVNEQFF. Written as DNA, the CDR3 is TGCAGCGTTGAAGAGGGTTGGGCAGTAAATGAGCAGTTCTTC.

J is TRBJ1-1 and V is TRBV7-9, with TRBD1 as a possible D gene (6 bases). Germline V gene lookup returns CDR1 SEHNR and CDR2 FQNEAQ (reference sequence). Trimming took 7 bases from V and 4 from J, leaving 13 bases between them. The length of the CDR3 is 13 residues. The CDR3 reads CASTREGGTEAFF. CDR3 nucleotides: TGTGCCAGCACCAGGGAGGGGGGCACTGAAGCTTTCTTT.

The chain recombines TRBV18 with TRBJ1-4; D is perhaps TRBD1 (6 bases). This CDR3 region has 16 residues. Trimming left V 3 bases short and J 0 bases short, with 11 bases between. Germline V gives CDR1 KGHSH, CDR2 LQKENI. The DNA of the CDR3 is TGTGCCAGCTCACCCACAGGGCCTGCAACTAATGAAAAACTGTTTTTT. Translated, it gives CASSPTGPATNEKLFF.

The count of this clone is one. The rearrangement uses TRBV10-3 and TRBJ1-1, with 9 bases aligning to TRBD1. The ends lost 9 bases at V and 6 bases at J; junction bases unmatched: 5. The CDR3 has 12 amino acids. The germline V gene has CDR1 ENHRY and CDR2 SYGVKD. CDR3 amino acids: CAITGTGPEAFF. CDR3 DNA sequence: TGTGCCATTACCGGGACAGGGCCTGAAGCTTTCTTT.

V usage is TRBV9 and J usage is TRBJ1-2; a possible D gene is TRBD1 (5 bases). The germline CDR1 and CDR2 sequences are SGDLS and YYNGEE. V lost 1 base and J lost 3, with 16 bases in between. The CDR3 is made up of 16 amino acids. The DNA for the CDR3 is TGTGCCAGCAGCGTAAGCCCGGGGCGGGGAGACTATGGCTACACCTTC. It encodes CASSVSPGRGDYGYTF.

V usage is TRBV14 and J usage is TRBJ1-2; possible D gene TRBD1, 5 bases. Per germline, CDR1 SGHDN and CDR2 FVKESK. CDR3 length: 13 residues. The V end was cut by 4 bases, the J end by 5 bases, with 11 bases between. CDR3 DNA: TGTGCCAGCAGCCGCCAGGGAGGGTATGGCTACACCTTC. Its protein is CASSRQGGYGYTF.

This sequence joins TRBV25-1 and TRBJ1-6; TRBD1 agrees at 9 bases. This CDR3 comprises 15 residues. Unmatched junction bases numbered 1, after V lost 2 bases and J lost 5 bases. Germline V gives CDR1 MGHDK, CDR2 SYGVNS. CDR3 sequence reads: CASSEGQGNNSPLHF. The CDR3 DNA sequence: TGTGCCAGCAGTGAAGGACAGGGGAATAATTCACCCCTCCACTTT.

V is TRBV4-1 and J is TRBJ1-5; D ambiguous. This CDR3 region has 14 residues. Germline V gives CDR1 MGHRA, CDR2 YSYEKL. The V end was cut by 1 base, the J end by 2 bases, with 6 bases between. The CDR3 loop reads CASSQVLGNQPQHF. CDR3 nucleotide sequence: TGCGCCAGCAGCCAAGTTCTAGGCAATCAGCCCCAGCATTTT.

Concerning this clone itself: One end of the junction is discordant with germline, which a read error may explain. The chain employs TRBV9 and TRBJ1-5, with 7 bases that match TRBD1. This CDR3 has 14 amino acids. Looked up from germline, CDR1 is SGDLS and CDR2 is YYNGEE. CDR3 residues: CASSPGTVNRPQHF. The CDR3 DNA sequence: TGTGCCAGCAGCCCCGGGACAGTCAATCGGCCCCAGCATTTT.

The CDR3 reads CASSLIPQENTEAFF. CDR3 DNA: TGTGCCAGCAGCTTAATCCCACAGGAGAACACTGAAGCTTTCTTT. V is TRBV5-6 and J is TRBJ1-1; D is possibly TRBD1 (5 bases). Between the trimmed V and J ends, which lost 2 bases and 1 base, there was a span of 12 bases. In germline, CDR1 is SGHDT, CDR2 YYEEEE. The CDR3 covers 15 residues.

Worth noting for this clone: A junction end diverges from the germline sequence, so it may reflect a read error. This sequence joins TRBV30 and TRBJ2-5; a possible D gene is TRBD1 (6 bases). Germline lookup yields CDR1 GTSNPN and CDR2 SVGIG (reference sequence). The CDR3 spans 16 residues. The CDR3 sequence: CAWDSGTRMYQETQYF. CDR3 DNA: TGTGCCTGGGACTCAGGGACACGAATGTACCAAGAAACCCAGTACTTC. Together with reference TRBV30 and TRBJ2-5, the CDR3 gives the full variable domain: SQTIHQWPATLVQPVGSPLSLECTVEGTSNPNLYWYRQAAGRGLQLLFYSVGIGQISSEVPQNLSASRPQDRQFILSSKKLLLSDSGFYLCAWDSGTRMYQETQYFGPGTRLLVL.

The chain joins TRBV15 to TRBJ2-2, with a weak D call TRBD2 (5 bases). The V end lost 7 bases, the J end lost 2 bases, and 11 bases lay between the germline ends. In germline, CDR1 is LNHNV, CDR2 YYDKDF (reference sequence). CDR3 size: 14 residues. The DNA of the CDR3 is TGTGCCACCACTGCGGGCAGAAACACCGGGGAGCTGTTTTTT. It yields the protein CATTAGRNTGELFF. Full variable domain (remainder filled in from reference TRBV15 and TRBJ2-2): DAMVIQNPRYQVTQFGKPVTLSCSQTLNHNVMYWYQQKSSQAPKLLFHYYDKDFNNEADTPDNFQSRRPNTSFCFLDIRSPGLGDTAMYLCATTAGRNTGELFFGEGSRLTVL.

The chain carries TRBV10-2 and TRBJ2-3; 9 bases map to TRBD2. The germline gives CDR1 WSHSY, CDR2 SAAADI. The CDR3 length is 17 residues. V lost 9 bases and J lost 4; bases outside the gene matches: 17. Here the CDR3 reads CARTPGSGGRAPDTQYF. The CDR3 DNA follows: TGCGCCAGGACCCCCGGGAGTGGCGGGAGGGCCCCAGATACGCAGTATTTT.

This clone was seen a single time. V usage is TRBV7-2 and J usage is TRBJ2-5, with TRBD1 identical over 8 bases. The J segment lost 6 bases and the V segment lost 5 bases, leaving 17 bases of the junction unmatched. Germline CDR1 reads SGHTA; CDR2 reads FQGNSA. The CDR3 covers 17 residues. For the CDR3, the DNA is TGTGCCAGCAGCCCACCTCTCTCAGGGGGCGCCGGGAAGACCCAGTACTTC. This codes for CASSPPLSGGAGKTQYF.

This chain joins TRBV28 and TRBJ2-2; 7 bases align to TRBD1. Germline-derived CDR1 and CDR2 are MDHEN and SYDVKM. V dropped 4 bases and J dropped 3; count of bases not matched to a gene: 11. CDR3 length equals 17 residues. The CDR3 sequence is CASSSPVYRGDTGELFF. Written as DNA, the CDR3 is TGTGCCAGCAGTTCGCCCGTGTACAGGGGCGACACCGGGGAGCTGTTTTTT.

This clone was found a few times. This chain uses TRBV4-3 with TRBJ2-2; no reliable D call. Germline values: CDR1 LGHNA, CDR2 YSLEER. Trimming left V 0 bases short and J 9 bases short, with 11 bases between. This CDR3 is built from 14 residues. DNA for the CDR3: TGCGCCAGCAGCCAAGATCGGAGTGCTAGGGAGCTGTTTTTT. Amino acids: CASSQDRSARELFF.